Each of the 21 T cell receptor beta chains below was sequenced from the same sample in a study of blood T cell repertoires in COVID-19. Sequenced by immunoSEQ multiplex PCR; TCRdb stores in-frame clones only, minus some. The table has more than 150,000 clones, 86% seen once. Sequenced input: peripheral blood. The receptor source for this set is a man aged 55 to 69 with acute or convalescent COVID-19.

The chain combines TRBV30 with TRBJ1-4; D gene uncertain. V was cut by 1 base and J by 5 bases, with 14 bases left in between. The CDR3 is made up of 15 amino acids. Germline lookup yields CDR1 GTSNPN and CDR2 SVGIG (reference sequence). The CDR3 nucleotides read TGTGCCTGGAGTGGGCCTAGCGGTGAAAATGAAAAACTGTTTTTT. Residues: CAWSGPSGENEKLFF.

V usage is TRBV18 and J usage is TRBJ2-1; 7 bases fit TRBD2. The CDR3 has 16 amino acids. Germline assignment: CDR1 KGHSH and CDR2 LQKENI. V gave up 5 bases and J gave up 5 bases; unmatched junction bases: 12. CDR3 coding DNA: TGTGCCAGCTCAAAAGGAACGGGGGGTTCGAACAATGAGCAGTTCTTC. Protein sequence: CASSKGTGGSNNEQFF. The whole variable domain, remainder taken from reference TRBV18 and TRBJ2-1, is NAGVMQNPRHLVRRRGQEARLRCSPMKGHSHVYWYRQLPEEGLKFMVYLQKENIIDESGMPKERFSAEFPKEGPSILRIQQVVRGDSAAYFCASSKGTGGSNNEQFFGPGTRLTVL.

The CDR3 loop is CASSGQGRPTNEKLFF. For the CDR3, the DNA is TGTGCCAGCAGCGGACAGGGGAGGCCAACTAATGAAAAACTGTTTTTT. This rearrangement joins TRBV2 to TRBJ1-4, with 9 bases fitting TRBD1. CDR3 length equals 16 residues. V lost 6 bases to trimming and J lost 0 bases; unmatched junction nucleotides: 5. In germline, CDR1 is SNHLY, CDR2 FYNNEI. Full variable domain (rest looked up from reference TRBV2 and TRBJ1-4): EPEVTQTPSHQVTQMGQEVILRCVPISNHLYFYWYRQILGQKVEFLVSFYNNEISEKSEIFDDQFSVERPDGSNFTLKIRSTKLEDSAMYFCASSGQGRPTNEKLFFGSGTQLSVL.

V is TRBV6-5 and J is TRBJ1-1; 8 nucleotides match TRBD1. Germline V CDR1 and CDR2: MNHEY, SVGAGI. The length of the CDR3 is 16 residues. With 0 bases clipped from V and 3 bases from J, the junction kept 6 bases outside the gene matches. The CDR3 loop is CASSYSDRGLYTEAFF. In DNA, the CDR3 is TGTGCCAGCAGTTACTCTGACAGGGGCCTTTACACTGAAGCTTTCTTT.

This sequence joins TRBV13 and TRBJ1-6; TRBD1 matches 10 bases. The CDR3 covers 16 residues. V lost 5 bases, J lost 7 bases, and 8 bases stayed unmatched. In germline, CDR1 is PRHDT, CDR2 FYEKMQ (reference sequence). This chain's CDR3 is CASSETRTGGNSPLHF. CDR3 sequence (DNA): TGTGCCAGCAGCGAGACGAGGACAGGGGGAAATTCACCCCTCCACTTT.

The chain couples TRBV14 to TRBJ1-1, with a possible D match to TRBD1 (5 bases). V was shortened by 1 base and J by 10 bases, with 16 bases between the two germline ends. Looked up from germline, CDR1 is SGHDN and CDR2 is FVKESK. The CDR3 contains 14 residues. CDR3 in amino acids: CASSQGGGMIGAFF. The CDR3 DNA follows: TGTGCCAGCAGCCAAGGGGGGGGGATGATCGGAGCTTTCTTT.

The V and J genes are TRBV5-1 and TRBJ2-2; 8 bases are a match to TRBD2. The CDR3 has 17 amino acids. Trimming cost V 0 bases and J 2 bases; bases outside gene matches: 6. Germline CDR1 reads SGHRS; CDR2 reads YFSETQ. Written as DNA, the CDR3 is TGCGCCAGCAGCTTGGCTCGACTAGCGACCAACACCGGGGAGCTGTTTTTT. It translates to CASSLARLATNTGELFF.

The chain is built from TRBV2 and TRBJ2-3, with 10 bases identical to TRBD1. V shed 4 bases and J 5 bases; nucleotides not matched to a gene: 6. From germline, CDR1 is SNHLY and CDR2 FYNNEI. The CDR3 runs 15 residues. This CDR3 reads CASSGQTGGGDTQYF. The CDR3 nucleotides read TGTGCCAGCAGTGGGCAGACAGGGGGCGGAGATACGCAGTATTTT.

This rearrangement joins TRBV5-1 to TRBJ2-1, with TRBD1 identical over 7 bases. CDR1 and CDR2 (germline): SGHRS, YFSETQ. The CDR3 covers 14 residues. V trimming: 4 bases; J trimming: 7 bases; junction bases outside the gene matches: 8. This chain's CDR3 is CASSQLTGLNEQFF. The CDR3 DNA is TGCGCCAGCAGCCAACTGACAGGGTTGAATGAGCAGTTCTTC.

The V call is TRBV24-1, the J call TRBJ2-3; TRBD2 agrees at 9 bases. The length of the CDR3 is 18 residues. The V gene end was trimmed by 4 bases and the J gene end by 2 bases; junction bases not matched to a gene: 12. The germline V gene has CDR1 KGHDR and CDR2 SFDVKD. Written as DNA, the CDR3 is TGTGCCACCAGTGACCCGACCTTCGGACTAGCGCACACAGATACGCAGTATTTT. Translation gives CATSDPTFGLAHTDTQYF.

The rearrangement uses TRBV28 and TRBJ1-1; perhaps TRBD1 as D (6 bases). Trimming took off 3 bases at V and 4 bases at J, with 18 bases between the two ends. CDR1 and CDR2 (germline): MDHEN, SYDVKM. This CDR3 spans 16 amino acids. CDR3 in amino acids: CASSFRQGRGSTEAFF. The DNA of the CDR3 is TGTGCCAGCAGTTTCAGGCAGGGGAGGGGTAGCACTGAAGCTTTCTTT.

The DNA for the CDR3 is TGTGCCAGTACCAGGGCACATGGAAACACCATATATTTT. The encoded protein is CASTRAHGNTIYF. The rearrangement links TRBV19 to TRBJ1-3; a weak D match, TRBD1 (5 bases). Per germline, CDR1 LNHDA and CDR2 SQIVND (reference sequence). V shed 7 bases and J shed 3 bases, with 10 bases lying between them. This CDR3 comprises 13 residues. Full variable domain (remainder filled in from reference TRBV19 and TRBJ1-3): DGGITQSPKYLFRKEGQNVTLSCEQNLNHDAMYWYRQDPGQGLRLIYYSQIVNDFQKGDIAEGYSVSREKKESFPLTVTSAQKNPTAFYLCASTRAHGNTIYFGEGSWLTVV.

This clone was recorded at least ten times. The chain combines TRBV5-1 with TRBJ1-2, with 7 bases matching TRBD1. The CDR3 is made up of 14 amino acids. Germline CDR1 and CDR2: SGHRS and YFSETQ. The V segment lost 2 bases and the J segment 4 bases; nucleotides outside the gene matches: 5. CDR3 sequence (DNA): TGCGCCAGCAGCTTAGGGACAGTAGCCTATGGCTACACCTTC. Its protein is CASSLGTVAYGYTF.

The rearrangement uses TRBV5-1 and TRBJ2-3; no clear D gene. Trimming pared 4 bases from V and 0 bases from J, leaving 12 bases between. The CDR3 extends over 15 amino acids. Germline CDR1 reads SGHRS; CDR2 reads YFSETQ. CDR3 amino acids: CASSKSLSSTDTQYF. Written as DNA, the CDR3 is TGCGCCAGCAGCAAATCACTTTCTAGCACAGATACGCAGTATTTT.

The chain has TRBV5-4 and TRBJ2-1, with D possibly TRBD1 on 5 matching bases. Germline V gives CDR1 SGHNT, CDR2 YYREEE (reference sequence). V lost 3 bases, J lost 1 base, and 8 bases lay in between. This CDR3 is built from 14 residues. CDR3 DNA: TGTGCCAGCAGCTCCCAGGGATCCTACAATGAGCAGTTCTTC. This encodes CASSSQGSYNEQFF. The full variable domain, its missing parts supplied by reference TRBV5-4 and TRBJ2-1, is ETGVTQSPTHLIKTRGQQVTLRCSSQSGHNTVSWYQQALGQGPQFIFQYYREEENGRGNFPPRFSGLQFPNYSSELNVNALELDDSALYLCASSSQGSYNEQFFGPGTRLTVL.

The chain has TRBV2 and TRBJ2-5; D not certain. Germline V gene data show CDR1 as SNHLY and CDR2 as FYNNEI. The CDR3 spans 14 residues. Trimming shortened V by 0 bases and J by 1 base, and 6 bases separated the two germline ends. In DNA, the CDR3 is TGTGCCAGCAGTGAAGCCAGACTCCAAGAGACCCAGTACTTC. It yields the protein CASSEARLQETQYF.

The chain links TRBV7-8 to TRBJ2-7; D is perhaps TRBD2 (6 bases). Germline-derived CDR1 and CDR2 are SGHVS and FQNEAQ. The CDR3 is made up of 15 amino acids. V gave up 5 bases and J gave up 5 bases, with 19 bases separating them. CDR3 loop: CASSASGQRRDEQYF. The DNA of the CDR3 is TGTGCCAGCAGCGCAAGCGGGCAGAGGAGGGACGAGCAGTACTTC.

This clone was counted a few times. The chain links TRBV18 to TRBJ1-4; D is ambiguous. The germline V and J ends were trimmed by 0 bases and 8 bases, with 13 bases remaining between them. CDR1 is KGHSH, CDR2 LQKENI, per germline. The CDR3 runs 15 residues. The CDR3 DNA reads as TGTGCCAGCTCACCACCAGCCCACGGAGGAGAAAAACTGTTTTTT. Encoded protein: CASSPPAHGGEKLFF.

V is TRBV5-4 and J is TRBJ2-7, with 7 nucleotides matching TRBD2. Germline V CDR1 and CDR2: SGHNT, YYREEE (reference sequence). The CDR3 loop spans 16 amino acids. Trimming removed 3 bases from V and 2 bases from J; junction bases left unmatched: 11. As DNA, the CDR3 is TGTGCCAGCAGCTCGGGGCCTCCGGGACTACCCTACGAGCAGTACTTC. Translation: CASSSGPPGLPYEQYF. Drawing the rest from reference TRBV5-4 and TRBJ2-7, the complete variable domain is ETGVTQSPTHLIKTRGQQVTLRCSSQSGHNTVSWYQQALGQGPQFIFQYYREEENGRGNFPPRFSGLQFPNYSSELNVNALELDDSALYLCASSSGPPGLPYEQYFGPGTRLTVT.

The chain employs TRBV6-5 and TRBJ1-6; the D gene is possibly TRBD1 (6 bases). The V end lost 6 bases, the J end lost 10 bases, and 16 bases lay between the germline ends. The CDR3 runs 14 residues. The germline gives CDR1 MNHEY, CDR2 SVGAGI. The CDR3 loop reads CASSPDSGGSPLHF. As DNA, the CDR3 is TGTGCCAGCAGCCCGGACAGCGGTGGATCACCCCTCCACTTT.

The V and J genes are TRBV9 and TRBJ2-3; unclear D gene. The length of the CDR3 is 13 residues. V was pared by 3 bases and J by 6 bases, with 11 bases between. Germline V gene sequence: CDR1 SGDLS, CDR2 YYNGEE. The CDR3 here is CASSGQLLDTQYF. CDR3 DNA: TGTGCCAGCAGCGGACAACTCCTGGATACGCAGTATTTT.